The source of this T cell receptor beta chain is a study of CD8 T cells in Susac syndrome. The CDR3 runs 15 residues. Germline V gene data show CDR1 as MGHRA and CDR2 as YSYEKL. V lost 3 bases to trimming and J lost 4 bases, with 12 bases between them. This clonotype has only a few counts. Its antigen is unknown. TCR beta sequencing covered blood CD8+ and CD4+ T cells. Study-wide results and caveats: Susac CD8+ cells expanded clonally the most in TEMRA cells and in active patients.

The RNA input was roughly 0.45 to 1 ug, and it was reverse transcribed with random hexamers. TCRdb re-called the immunoSEQ multiplex PCR reads through MiXCR, storing one row per CDR3 protein. Of about 120,000 distinct CDR3 sequences in the sample, around 94% were seen once. The chain joins TRBV4-1 to TRBJ1-4; D is undetermined. Sequenced sample: CD8+ T cells from PBMCs. The clonotype comes from a human donor with Susac syndrome. The CDR3 sequence is CASSHEGLGNEKLFF. Here the CDR3 DNA reads TGCGCCAGCAGCCACGAAGGGCTGGGTAATGAAAAACTGTTTTTT.